These T cell receptor beta chains were read from a single sample in a study of blood T cell repertoires in COVID-19. TCRdb's copy holds only in-frame clones and misses some; the assay was immunoSEQ multiplex PCR. The sample has under 200,000 clones; 90% are singletons. Sequenced input: peripheral blood. Receptor source: a man aged 50 to 60 with acute or convalescent COVID-19. The CDR3 runs from the conserved cysteine through the conserved F or W. The D gene is left open where the match is weak. Not every row has a clone size; where given, it reads once, few, many or a size class.

clone_size: .; v_call: TRBV18; j_call: TRBJ1-5; d_call: .; cdr3_aa: CASSPRQGNQPQHF; cdr3_nt: TGTGCCAGCTCACCCCGACAGGGCAATCAGCCCCAGCATTTT
clone_size: .; v_call: TRBV10-1; j_call: TRBJ2-2; d_call: .; cdr3_aa: CASSEYTATGELFF; cdr3_nt: TGCGCCAGCAGTGAGTACACCGCCACCGGGGAGCTGTTTTTT
clone_size: .; v_call: TRBV12-5; j_call: TRBJ2-5; d_call: TRBD2; cdr3_aa: CASAPQGLASTQYF; cdr3_nt: TGTGCTAGTGCTCCCCAAGGACTAGCGTCGACCCAGTACTTC
clone_size: .; v_call: TRBV7-2; j_call: TRBJ2-1; d_call: .; cdr3_aa: CASSSWTAAQFF; cdr3_nt: TGTGCCAGCAGCTCCTGGACAGCGGCTCAGTTCTTC
clone_size: .; v_call: TRBV7-2; j_call: TRBJ1-5; d_call: .; cdr3_aa: CASSFGGYSNQPQHF; cdr3_nt: TGTGCCAGCAGCTTCGGCGGTTATAGCAATCAGCCCCAGCATTTT
clone_size: .; v_call: TRBV27; j_call: TRBJ1-4; d_call: .; cdr3_aa: CASSVAGHSPTNEKLFF; cdr3_nt: TGTGCCAGCAGCGTAGCGGGACACTCCCCAACTAATGAAAAACTGTTTTTT
clone_size: once; v_call: TRBV7-3; j_call: TRBJ1-1; d_call: .; cdr3_aa: CASSSGQNTEAFF; cdr3_nt: TGTGCCAGCAGCTCAGGACAGAACACTGAAGCTTTCTTT
clone_size: .; v_call: TRBV7-2; j_call: TRBJ2-1; d_call: .; cdr3_aa: CASSFSSYFSYNEQFF; cdr3_nt: TGTGCCAGCAGCTTCTCAAGCTATTTCTCCTACAATGAGCAGTTCTTC
clone_size: .; v_call: TRBV6-6; j_call: TRBJ2-3; d_call: .; cdr3_aa: CASSYSSSITDTQYF; cdr3_nt: TGTGCCAGCAGTTACTCGAGCTCGATCACAGATACGCAGTATTTT
clone_size: .; v_call: TRBV19; j_call: TRBJ1-2; d_call: TRBD1; cdr3_aa: CASGTDRAAGYTF; cdr3_nt: TGTGCCAGCGGGACCGACAGGGCCGCTGGCTACACCTTC
clone_size: .; v_call: TRBV7-9; j_call: TRBJ2-6; d_call: .; cdr3_aa: CASSFFRGYSGANVLTF; cdr3_nt: TGTGCCAGCAGCTTTTTTCGGGGATACTCTGGGGCCAACGTCCTGACTTTC
clone_size: .; v_call: TRBV7-9; j_call: TRBJ2-7; d_call: .; cdr3_aa: CASLGGDRYEQYF; cdr3_nt: TGTGCCAGCCTGGGGGGAGATAGGTACGAGCAGTACTTC
clone_size: .; v_call: TRBV7-9; j_call: TRBJ2-3; d_call: TRBD1; cdr3_aa: CASSLSGQGTDTQYF; cdr3_nt: TGTGCCAGCAGCTTATCGGGACAGGGCACAGATACGCAGTATTTT
clone_size: .; v_call: TRBV7-3; j_call: TRBJ2-5; d_call: TRBD1; cdr3_aa: CASSPTTGAETQYF; cdr3_nt: TGTGCCAGCAGCCCAACCACAGGGGCAGAGACCCAGTACTTC
clone_size: .; v_call: TRBV27; j_call: TRBJ1-4; d_call: .; cdr3_aa: CASREPRVEKLFF; cdr3_nt: TGTGCCAGCAGGGAGCCGCGGGTTGAAAAACTGTTTTTT
clone_size: once; v_call: TRBV3-1/TRBV3-2; j_call: TRBJ2-3; d_call: TRBD2; cdr3_aa: CASRPGTRDTQYF; cdr3_nt: TGTGCCAGCCGTCCCGGGACTAGGGATACGCAGTATTTT
clone_size: .; v_call: TRBV9; j_call: TRBJ2-5; d_call: .; cdr3_aa: CASSPGQIQETQYF; cdr3_nt: TGTGCCAGCAGCCCTGGACAGATCCAAGAGACCCAGTACTTC
clone_size: few; v_call: TRBV28; j_call: TRBJ2-7; d_call: TRBD1; cdr3_aa: CASRRTGGSYEQYF; cdr3_nt: TGTGCCAGCAGGAGGACAGGGGGATCCTACGAGCAGTACTTC
clone_size: .; v_call: TRBV28; j_call: TRBJ1-6; d_call: TRBD1; cdr3_aa: CASSWGTGSSPLHF; cdr3_nt: TGTGCCAGCAGTTGGGGGACAGGCTCTTCACCCCTCCACTTT
clone_size: .; v_call: TRBV27; j_call: TRBJ2-2; d_call: .; cdr3_aa: CASSSGAGVRTGELFF; cdr3_nt: TGTGCCAGCAGTTCAGGGGCGGGAGTTCGTACCGGGGAGCTGTTTTTT
clone_size: .; v_call: TRBV19; j_call: TRBJ2-5; d_call: .; cdr3_aa: CASSARQVQETQYF; cdr3_nt: TGTGCCAGTAGTGCCCGACAGGTTCAAGAGACCCAGTACTTC
clone_size: .; v_call: TRBV2; j_call: TRBJ2-7; d_call: .; cdr3_aa: CASRPPGSYEQYF; cdr3_nt: TGTGCCAGCAGGCCCCCAGGGTCCTACGAGCAGTACTTC
clone_size: once; v_call: TRBV5-1; j_call: TRBJ2-1; d_call: .; cdr3_aa: CASSNSGSSYNEQFF; cdr3_nt: TGCGCCAGCAGCAACAGCGGAAGCTCCTACAATGAGCAGTTCTTC
clone_size: .; v_call: TRBV30; j_call: TRBJ1-5; d_call: TRBD1; cdr3_aa: CAWSKSGGNQPQHF; cdr3_nt: TGTGCCTGGAGTAAGTCAGGGGGTAATCAGCCCCAGCATTTT
clone_size: .; v_call: TRBV9; j_call: TRBJ2-3; d_call: TRBD1; cdr3_aa: CASSVGRGRSTDTQYF; cdr3_nt: TGTGCCAGCAGCGTAGGCAGGGGGCGTAGCACAGATACGCAGTATTTT
clone_size: .; v_call: TRBV4-2; j_call: TRBJ2-2; d_call: TRBD2; cdr3_aa: CASSYPGLAGTGELFF; cdr3_nt: TGTGCCAGCAGCTATCCGGGACTAGCGGGCACCGGGGAGCTGTTTTTT
clone_size: .; v_call: TRBV25-1; j_call: TRBJ1-5; d_call: TRBD1; cdr3_aa: CASGRGADQPQHF; cdr3_nt: TGTGCCAGCGGCAGGGGGGCCGATCAGCCCCAGCATTTT
clone_size: once; v_call: TRBV5-4; j_call: TRBJ2-3; d_call: .; cdr3_aa: CASSLSSGTDTQYF; cdr3_nt: TGTGCCAGCAGCTTGAGTAGCGGCACAGATACGCAGTATTTT
clone_size: .; v_call: TRBV6-1; j_call: TRBJ2-2; d_call: TRBD1; cdr3_aa: CASSEAPGQANTGELFF; cdr3_nt: TGTGCCAGCAGTGAAGCCCCGGGACAGGCGAACACCGGGGAGCTGTTTTTT
clone_size: .; v_call: TRBV5-4; j_call: TRBJ1-2; d_call: .; cdr3_aa: CASSAQGLANYGYTF; cdr3_nt: TGTGCCAGCAGCGCTCAGGGGCTAGCTAACTATGGCTACACCTTC
clone_size: .; v_call: TRBV12-5; j_call: TRBJ2-2; d_call: .; cdr3_aa: CASGLVPVGTDNTGELFF; cdr3_nt: TGTGCTAGTGGTTTGGTACCTGTTGGTACAGATAACACCGGGGAGCTGTTTTTT
clone_size: .; v_call: TRBV24-1; j_call: TRBJ2-1; d_call: .; cdr3_aa: CATSRGGNEQFF; cdr3_nt: TGTGCCACCAGCCGGGGAGGCAATGAGCAGTTCTTC
clone_size: .; v_call: TRBV7-8; j_call: TRBJ1-1; d_call: TRBD1; cdr3_aa: CASSVIPGTGETEAFF; cdr3_nt: TGTGCCAGCAGCGTAATTCCCGGGACAGGGGAAACTGAAGCTTTCTTT
clone_size: .; v_call: TRBV28; j_call: TRBJ2-1; d_call: .; cdr3_aa: CASLLRGAGVGNEQFF; cdr3_nt: TGTGCCAGTCTCCTTCGGGGGGCGGGAGTAGGCAATGAGCAGTTCTTC
clone_size: .; v_call: TRBV6-5; j_call: TRBJ1-5; d_call: .; cdr3_aa: CASRNAGVQHF; cdr3_nt: TGTGCCAGCAGAAACGCCGGGGTCCAGCATTTT
clone_size: .; v_call: TRBV30; j_call: TRBJ2-2; d_call: .; cdr3_aa: CAWSVQGPGELFF; cdr3_nt: TGTGCCTGGAGTGTACAGGGCCCCGGGGAGCTGTTTTTT
clone_size: .; v_call: TRBV30; j_call: TRBJ2-1; d_call: TRBD2; cdr3_aa: CAWASGGAREQFF; cdr3_nt: TGTGCCTGGGCGAGCGGGGGGGCCCGTGAGCAGTTCTTC